This TCR beta chain was obtained from a study of blood T cell repertoires in COVID-19. Background on the study: From T cells, B-cell-depleted T cells, or PBMCs came the material, which was cDNA or gDNA.

V lost 6 bases, J lost 5 bases, and 3 bases stayed unmatched. CDR1 and CDR2 from the germline V gene are MNHEY and SMNVEV (reference sequence). The CDR3 has 13 amino acids. This table comes from immunoSEQ multiplex PCR, and its TCRdb copy is limited to in-frame clones, with some not included. The data contain 60,000 to 90,000 clones, roughly 89% of them singletons. This TCR was recovered from an elderly woman with active or convalescent COVID-19. The sequenced material came from peripheral blood. V usage is TRBV27 and J usage is TRBJ2-5; 10 nucleotides agree with TRBD2. In DNA form, the CDR3 reads TGTGCCAGCAGCTCGGGACTAGCGGAGACCCAGTACTTC. It specifies CASSSGLAETQYF.